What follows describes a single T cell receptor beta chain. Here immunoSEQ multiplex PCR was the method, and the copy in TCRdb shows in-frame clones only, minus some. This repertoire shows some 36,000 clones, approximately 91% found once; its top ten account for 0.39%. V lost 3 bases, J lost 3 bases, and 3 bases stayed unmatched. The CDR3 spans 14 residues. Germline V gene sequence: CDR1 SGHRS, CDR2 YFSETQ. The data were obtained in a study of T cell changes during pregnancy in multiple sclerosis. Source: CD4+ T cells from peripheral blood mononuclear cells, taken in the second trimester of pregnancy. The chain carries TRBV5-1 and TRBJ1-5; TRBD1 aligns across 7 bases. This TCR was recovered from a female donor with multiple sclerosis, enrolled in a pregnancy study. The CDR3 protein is CASSWDSPNQPQHF. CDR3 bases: TGCGCCAGCAGCTGGGACAGTCCCAATCAGCCCCAGCATTTT.